Listed below are T cell receptor beta chains from one sample, sequenced in a study of blood T cell repertoires in COVID-19. Sequenced by immunoSEQ multiplex PCR; TCRdb stores in-frame clones only, minus some. Among about 90,000 clones listed, 75% to 85% were seen once. Sequenced input: peripheral blood. Receptors originate from a human donor in a cohort sampled during active COVID-19. Both conserved end residues are part of each CDR3. The order of the fields is J gene, V gene, clone size, D gene, CDR3 protein, CDR3 DNA. The D gene is left open where the match is weak. Part of the rows lack a size; the others show once, few, many or a class for expanded clones.

TRBJ2-1 TRBV5-6 . TRBD2 CASSLASGGHNEQFF TGTGCCAGCAGCTTGGCTAGCGGGGGCCACAATGAGCAGTTCTTC
TRBJ2-3 TRBV5-5 once TRBD1 CASSSTGSTDTQYF TGTGCCAGCAGCTCGACAGGGAGCACAGATACGCAGTATTTT
TRBJ2-3 TRBV7-9 . . CASSRGTTQYF TGTGCCAGCAGCCGGGGTACTACGCAGTATTTT
TRBJ2-1 TRBV9 . TRBD1 CASSGRRDRGLGNEQFF TGTGCCAGCAGCGGCCGGAGGGACAGGGGGTTAGGCAATGAGCAGTTCTTC
TRBJ1-5 TRBV6-2/TRBV6-3 . . CASSRDNNSNQPQHF TGTGCCAGCAGTCGGGACAATAATAGCAATCAGCCCCAGCATTTT
TRBJ2-4 TRBV3-1/TRBV3-2 . . CASSQGDIQYF TGTGCCAGCAGCCAAGGAGACATTCAGTACTTC
TRBJ2-2 TRBV4-2 once TRBD2 CASSQKSGIAGGLTGELFF TGTGCCAGCAGCCAAAAATCGGGGATAGCGGGGGGCCTCACCGGGGAGCTGTTTTTT
TRBJ2-5 TRBV5-1 . TRBD2 CASSSVAGGPEETQYF TGCGCCAGCAGCTCAGTAGCGGGCGGGCCTGAAGAGACCCAGTACTTC
TRBJ1-4 TRBV19 few . CASSINRVGRNEKLFF TGTGCCAGTAGTATTAACAGGGTCGGCCGTAATGAAAAACTGTTTTTT
TRBJ2-3 TRBV18 . TRBD1 CASSPDRGYSTDTQYF TGTGCCAGCTCACCCGACAGGGGGTATAGCACAGATACGCAGTATTTT
TRBJ1-1 TRBV18 . . CASSQHGVGNTEAFF TGTGCCAGCTCGCAACACGGGGTAGGTAACACTGAAGCTTTCTTT
TRBJ2-7 TRBV29-1 . TRBD1 CSGRDSYEQYF TGCAGCGGCCGGGACAGCTACGAGCAGTACTTC
TRBJ2-3 TRBV6-6 . . CASSYGASTDTQYF TGTGCCAGCAGTTACGGAGCCAGCACAGATACGCAGTATTTT
TRBJ1-3 TRBV5-1 . TRBD1 CASSFSPDRAGGAGNTIYF TGCGCCAGCAGCTTTTCCCCCGACAGGGCCGGAGGCGCTGGAAACACCATATATTTT
TRBJ2-3 TRBV19 . TRBD2 CASTSGLAGYPDTQYF TGTGCCAGTACCTCGGGACTAGCGGGGTACCCAGATACGCAGTATTTT
TRBJ2-7 TRBV6-5 . . CASSWTAGSYEQYF TGTGCCAGCAGTTGGACAGCCGGTTCCTACGAGCAGTACTTC
TRBJ2-1 TRBV27 . TRBD1 CASSLSGQGYNEQFF TGTGCCAGCAGTTTATCGGGACAGGGCTACAATGAGCAGTTCTTC
TRBJ2-7 TRBV29-1 once . CSVVDAGTPTYEQYF TGCAGCGTCGTTGACGCCGGGACTCCGACCTACGAGCAGTACTTC
TRBJ1-4 TRBV6-1 . TRBD1 CASSEAPGGEKLFF TGTGCCAGCAGTGAAGCCCCAGGGGGTGAAAAACTGTTTTTT
TRBJ2-1 TRBV20-1 . TRBD1 CSASLFGQGSYNEQFF TGCAGTGCTAGTTTGTTCGGACAGGGGTCCTACAATGAGCAGTTCTTC
TRBJ1-1 TRBV19 . TRBD1 CASMAGGRVTEAFF TGTGCCAGTATGGCAGGGGGCAGGGTCACTGAAGCTTTCTTT
TRBJ2-3 TRBV7-3 . . CASSIGAAGTDTQYF TGTGCCAGCAGCATAGGGGCTGCTGGCACAGATACGCAGTATTTT
TRBJ2-5 TRBV27 few TRBD1 CASSNSPTGGPETQYF TGTGCCAGCAGTAACTCTCCTACAGGGGGCCCAGAGACCCAGTACTTC
TRBJ2-7 TRBV6-6 . . CASSYGGGTYEQYF TGTGCCAGCAGTTATGGGGGCGGAACCTACGAGCAGTACTTC
TRBJ1-1 TRBV10-3 . TRBD1 CAGSDRGDTEAFF TGTGCCGGCTCAGACAGGGGTGACACTGAAGCTTTCTTT
TRBJ1-2 TRBV6-5 once TRBD1 CASRGTGKYTF TGTGCCAGCAGGGGGACAGGGAAGTACACCTTC
TRBJ2-3 TRBV18 . . CASSPELAESDTQYF TGTGCCAGCTCACCAGAGTTAGCGGAGTCAGATACGCAGTATTTT
TRBJ1-2 TRBV19 . . CASRPQASNYGYTF TGTGCCAGTAGGCCCCAGGCGTCTAACTATGGCTACACCTTC
TRBJ1-2 TRBV24-1 . TRBD1 CATSARQGSYGYTF TGTGCCACCAGTGCTCGACAGGGATCCTATGGCTACACCTTC
TRBJ2-2 TRBV9 . TRBD2 CASSVGDYYTGELFF TGTGCCAGCAGCGTAGGGGACTACTACACCGGGGAGCTGTTTTTT
TRBJ2-5 TRBV10-3 . . CAIRLAAQETQYF TGTGCCATCAGGCTGGCGGCCCAAGAGACCCAGTACTTC
TRBJ1-1 TRBV18 . . CASSQRGVNTEAFF TGTGCCAGCTCTCAGCGGGGTGTGAACACTGAAGCTTTCTTT
TRBJ1-2 TRBV11-2 once TRBD1 CASSLGQGGGYTF TGTGCCAGCAGCTTGGGACAGGGAGGCGGCTACACCTTC
TRBJ2-5 TRBV7-9 . TRBD1 CASSLTGGEETQYF TGTGCCAGCAGCTTGACAGGGGGCGAAGAGACCCAGTACTTC
TRBJ2-3 TRBV6-5 . TRBD2 CASGRLAVSTDTQYF TGTGCCAGCGGGCGACTAGCGGTAAGCACAGATACGCAGTATTTT
TRBJ1-2 TRBV7-8 . TRBD1 CASSAAQDRDRGYTF TGTGCCAGCAGCGCCGCGCAGGACAGGGATCGCGGCTACACCTTC
TRBJ2-7 TRBV18 few TRBD1 CASSPRGTGGGYEQYF TGTGCCAGCTCACCCCGCGGGACAGGGGGCGGGTACGAGCAGTACTTC
TRBJ2-2 TRBV11-2 . . CASRRQGRDTGELFF TGTGCCAGCAGAAGACAGGGGAGGGACACCGGGGAGCTGTTTTTT
TRBJ1-1 TRBV19 . TRBD1 CASSNSGQRNTEAFF TGTGCCAGTAGTAACTCGGGACAGAGGAACACTGAAGCTTTCTTT
TRBJ2-2 TRBV9 once TRBD2 CASSVDQTSSGELFF TGTGCCAGCAGCGTCGATCAGACTAGCTCCGGGGAGCTGTTTTTT
TRBJ2-1 TRBV6-4 . TRBD1 CASSDSDRGYSEQFF TGTGCCAGCAGTGACTCGGACAGGGGGTATAGTGAGCAGTTCTTC
TRBJ2-5 TRBV9 . TRBD1 CASSHTRTGPQETQYF TGTGCCAGCAGCCATACTCGGACAGGGCCGCAAGAGACCCAGTACTTC
TRBJ2-3 TRBV24-1 . TRBD1 CATSRTGPLSDTQYF TGTGCCACCTCAAGGACAGGACCTCTCTCAGATACGCAGTATTTT
TRBJ1-3 TRBV9 . . CASSVGVTRELGNTIYF TGTGCCAGCAGCGTAGGAGTGACAAGGGAGCTTGGAAACACCATATATTTT
TRBJ1-4 TRBV11-2 . . CASSAGRTTNEKLFF TGTGCCAGCAGCGCGGGACGGACAACTAATGAAAAACTGTTTTTT
TRBJ2-7 TRBV4-1 . TRBD2 CASSQEEGRGEQYF TGCGCCAGCAGCCAAGAAGAAGGGAGGGGCGAGCAGTACTTC
TRBJ2-7 TRBV5-1 once . CASSLAQVGDEQYF TGCGCCAGCAGCTTGGCCCAGGTCGGCGACGAGCAGTACTTC
TRBJ1-1 TRBV4-2 . . CASSPYEGVVDPNTEAFF TGTGCCAGCAGCCCCTATGAGGGTGTTGTAGACCCAAACACTGAAGCTTTCTTT
TRBJ1-1 TRBV28 few . CASMVFRGDTEAFF TGTGCCAGCATGGTGTTTCGCGGGGACACTGAAGCTTTCTTT
TRBJ1-1 TRBV11-2 . . CASSLRTGGQKAFF TGTGCCAGCAGCCTAAGGACTGGAGGGCAGAAAGCTTTCTTT
TRBJ2-1 TRBV24-1 few . CATSPGGDEQFF TGTGCCACCAGCCCTGGGGGCGATGAGCAGTTCTTC
TRBJ2-2 TRBV5-1 many . CASSNVPRTGELFF TGCGCCAGCAGCAATGTTCCGCGGACCGGGGAGCTGTTTTTT
TRBJ2-2 TRBV18 . . CASSPLSRAGELFF TGTGCCAGCTCACCACTGTCCAGGGCCGGGGAGCTGTTTTTT
TRBJ1-4 TRBV2 . . CASSDRALNEKLFF TGTGCCAGCAGCGACAGAGCCCTTAATGAAAAACTGTTTTTT
TRBJ2-3 TRBV28 once . CASSIGRSTQYF TGTGCCAGCAGCATTGGCCGCTCAACGCAGTATTTT
TRBJ2-2 TRBV19 . . CASSTRVSMLRTGELFF TGTGCCAGTAGCACCCGGGTCAGTATGTTGCGTACCGGGGAGCTGTTTTTT
TRBJ1-2 TRBV5-6 . TRBD1 CASSVGQGYGYTF TGTGCCAGCAGCGTCGGACAGGGGTATGGCTACACCTTC
TRBJ1-5 TRBV2 . . CASSGSSNQPQHF TGTGCCAGCAGTGGGAGTAGCAATCAGCCCCAGCATTTT
TRBJ1-2 TRBV2 . . CASSEVGGGMWGYTF TGTGCCAGCAGTGAAGTGGGGGGAGGGATGTGGGGCTACACCTTC